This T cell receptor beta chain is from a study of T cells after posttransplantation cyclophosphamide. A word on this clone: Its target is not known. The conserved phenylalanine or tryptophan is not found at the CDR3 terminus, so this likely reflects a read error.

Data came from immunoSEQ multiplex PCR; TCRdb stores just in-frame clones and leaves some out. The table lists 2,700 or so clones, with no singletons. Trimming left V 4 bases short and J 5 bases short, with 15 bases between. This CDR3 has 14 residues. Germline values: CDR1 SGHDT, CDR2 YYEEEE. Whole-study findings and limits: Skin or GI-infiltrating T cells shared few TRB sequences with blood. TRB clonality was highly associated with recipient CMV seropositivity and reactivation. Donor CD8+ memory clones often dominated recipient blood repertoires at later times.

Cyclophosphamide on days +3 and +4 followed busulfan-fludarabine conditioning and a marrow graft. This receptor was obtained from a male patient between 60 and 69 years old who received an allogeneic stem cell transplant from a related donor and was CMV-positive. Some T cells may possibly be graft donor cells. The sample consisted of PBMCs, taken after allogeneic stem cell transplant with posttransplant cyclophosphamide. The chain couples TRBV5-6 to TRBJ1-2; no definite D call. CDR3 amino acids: CASSGPGDAYGYTL. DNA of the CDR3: TGTGCCAGCAGCGGCCCAGGTGACGCTTATGGCTACACCCTC.